One sample yielded the 18 T cell receptor beta chains listed below, sequenced in a study of cytomegalovirus exposure and HLA in healthy donors (dated by TCRdb to 2017 to 2019). The library was obtained by the immunoSEQ multiplex PCR assay. For the multiplex PCR, a mixture combining 60 forward primers for TCR Vbeta segments and 13 reverse primers for TCR Jbeta segments was used. The immuneACCESS repertoire file appears here via TCRdb, limited to in-frame rearrangements. These files lack a portion of the clones; in checked studies, under half of the deficit traces to unresolved V genes, and the cause of the others is not known. This sample holds 160,000 or so clones; roughly 84% were observed only once. The ten largest clonotypes hold 5% to 7% of the sample. Sequences were obtained from PBMCs. All receptors derive from a man aged 45-60 years in good health and CMV-seropositive.

CDR3 sequence: CASSPGLAGYEQYF. The CDR3 coding sequence is TGTGCCAGCAGCCCTGGACTAGCGGGCTACGAGCAGTACTTC. V and J are TRBV5-6 and TRBJ2-7; 11 positions agree with TRBD2. With 4 bases clipped from V and 3 bases from J, the junction kept 3 bases outside the gene matches. The V gene's germline CDR1 is SGHDT and CDR2 YYEEEE. The CDR3 extends over 14 amino acids.

The chain joins TRBV27 to TRBJ1-5; no clear D. Germline V gene sequence: CDR1 MNHEY, CDR2 SMNVEV (reference sequence). This CDR3 is 16 amino acids long. With 0 bases removed from V and 7 bases from J, the gap between germline ends came to 16 bases. In DNA form, the CDR3 reads TGTGCCAGCAGTTTATCGCAGTGGGCCGACGGCCAGCCCCAGCATTTT. Its translation is CASSLSQWADGQPQHF.

CDR3 residues: CASSPTRNSPLHF. In DNA form, the CDR3 reads TGTGCCAGCAGCCCGACACGAAATTCACCCCTCCACTTT. The gene calls are TRBV5-6 and TRBJ1-6; D gene uncertain. Trimming cost V 4 bases and J 7 bases, with 9 bases left between them. Germline CDR1 is SGHDT and CDR2 is YYEEEE. This CDR3 comprises 13 residues.

The rearrangement links TRBV6-5 to TRBJ2-5; the match to TRBD2 covers 12 bases. The length of the CDR3 is 15 residues. V was clipped by 6 bases and J by 2 bases; unmatched bases: 4. Looked up from germline, CDR1 is MNHEY and CDR2 is SVGAGI. The CDR3 sequence: CASRLAGGRQETQYF. CDR3 nucleotides: TGTGCCAGCAGGCTAGCGGGGGGGCGGCAAGAGACCCAGTACTTC.

This clone was seen only a few times. The rearrangement links TRBV7-9 to TRBJ2-1, with TRBD2 matching over 13 bases. The CDR3 spans 15 residues. Germline CDR1 reads SEHNR; CDR2 reads FQNEAQ (reference sequence). Trimming at V came to 6 bases and at J to 12 bases, leaving 11 bases not matched to a gene. CDR3 nucleotides: TGTGCCAGCAGTTCACCGGGACTAGCGGGGATTGGGCAGTTCTTC. Encoded protein: CASSSPGLAGIGQFF.

V usage is TRBV19 and J usage is TRBJ1-4, with 8 bases that match TRBD1. From germline, CDR1 is LNHDA and CDR2 SQIVND (reference sequence). The length of the CDR3 is 14 residues. Trimming at V came to 4 bases and at J to 8 bases, leaving 6 bases not matched to a gene. The CDR3 loop reads CASSTDRGVEKLFF. The CDR3 bases are TGTGCCAGTAGTACCGACAGGGGAGTCGAAAAACTGTTTTTT. Together with reference TRBV19 and TRBJ1-4, the CDR3 gives the full variable domain: DGGITQSPKYLFRKEGQNVTLSCEQNLNHDAMYWYRQDPGQGLRLIYYSQIVNDFQKGDIAEGYSVSREKKESFPLTVTSAQKNPTAFYLCASSTDRGVEKLFFGSGTQLSVL.

The J gene is TRBJ1-4, the V gene TRBV4-2; D is perhaps TRBD1 (5 bases). V lost 4 bases, J lost 8 bases, and 20 bases lay in between. CDR3 length equals 16 residues. Per the germline V gene, CDR1 is LGHNA and CDR2 is YNFKEQ. CDR3 in amino acids: CASSPRVLEGSEKLFF. The DNA of the CDR3 is TGTGCCAGCAGCCCCAGGGTTTTGGAAGGCTCAGAAAAACTGTTTTTT.

This clone was seen just once. This CDR3 reads CATSRVMTGNTEAFF. The DNA of the CDR3 is TGTGCCACCAGCAGAGTGATGACGGGGAACACTGAAGCTTTCTTT. The genes are TRBV15 and TRBJ1-1, with no clear D. Per the germline V gene, CDR1 is LNHNV and CDR2 is YYDKDF (reference sequence). V was pared by 1 base and J by 1 base, with 10 bases between. This CDR3 is built from 15 residues.

The V and J genes are TRBV19 and TRBJ1-2; tentative D call: TRBD1 (6 bases). Germline V gene lookup returns CDR1 LNHDA and CDR2 SQIVND (reference sequence). V lost 8 bases, J lost 2 bases, and 15 bases lay in between. This CDR3 is built from 14 residues. The CDR3 spells CASVNPGVNYGYTF. In DNA, the CDR3 is TGTGCCAGTGTTAACCCAGGGGTCAACTATGGCTACACCTTC.

J is TRBJ2-5 and V is TRBV2; 7 bases align to TRBD2. From germline, CDR1 is SNHLY and CDR2 FYNNEI. J lost 2 bases, V lost 4 bases, and 4 bases had no gene match. This CDR3 is 14 amino acids long. CDR3 protein: CASSGWRGQETQYF. The CDR3, as DNA: TGTGCCAGCAGTGGATGGCGGGGGCAAGAGACCCAGTACTTC.

The chain links TRBV5-1 to TRBJ2-7, with 7 bases aligning to TRBD1. Germline-derived CDR1 and CDR2 are SGHRS and YFSETQ. The CDR3 totals 16 residues. The V and J ends lost 0 bases and 2 bases, in that order; junction bases with no gene match: 8. The chain's CDR3 is CASSLGARTGPYEQYF. The CDR3 DNA reads as TGCGCCAGCAGCTTGGGGGCCAGGACAGGCCCCTACGAGCAGTACTTC.

The chain joins TRBV4-1 to TRBJ2-1; unclear D gene. Germline assignment: CDR1 MGHRA and CDR2 YSYEKL. Trimming cost V 4 bases and J 2 bases, with 12 bases left between them. This CDR3 spans 15 amino acids. The CDR3 here is CASSPTPVAYNEQFF. In nucleotides, the CDR3 is TGCGCCAGCAGCCCAACGCCGGTGGCCTACAATGAGCAGTTCTTC.

V gene TRBV7-6 combines with J gene TRBJ2-5; 14 bases are a match to TRBD2. The CDR3 has 13 amino acids. After removal of 6 bases from V and 9 bases from J, the junction contained 3 bases not matched to a gene. Looked up from germline, CDR1 is SGHVS and CDR2 is FNYEAQ. In DNA, the CDR3 is TGTGCCAGCAGTAGACTAGCGGGAGGGCCCCAGTACTTC. It codes for CASSRLAGGPQYF. Complete variable domain (other parts from reference TRBV7-6 and TRBJ2-5): GAGVSQSPRYKVTKRGQDVALRCDPISGHVSLYWYRQALGQGPEFLTYFNYEAQQDKSGLPNDRFSAERPEGSISTLTIQRTEQRDSAMYRCASSRLAGGPQYFGPGTRLLVL.

The CDR3 nucleotides read TGTGCCAGCAGCCTGGGGAGCGGGAGTTACGAGCAGTACTTC. Amino acids: CASSLGSGSYEQYF. The chain carries TRBV7-8 and TRBJ2-7; TRBD2 agrees at 8 bases. V lost 5 bases, J lost 4 bases, and 7 bases stayed unmatched. This CDR3 spans 14 amino acids. The germline gives CDR1 SGHVS, CDR2 FQNEAQ.

The V call is TRBV7-2, the J call TRBJ2-1; no firm D call. The CDR3 covers 12 residues. Trimming removed 2 bases from V and 10 bases from J, with 9 bases in between. Looked up from germline, CDR1 is SGHTA and CDR2 is FQGNSA. CDR3 sequence reads: CASSLLVREQFF. CDR3 coding DNA: TGTGCCAGCAGCTTACTAGTGAGGGAGCAGTTCTTC.

DNA for the CDR3: TGTGCCTGGAGTAGGGGCGGGACCGATGAGCAGTTCTTC. Translation: CAWSRGGTDEQFF. The V call is TRBV30, the J call TRBJ2-1; perhaps TRBD2 as D (6 bases). V was trimmed by 2 bases and J by 8 bases, leaving 13 bases between them. In germline, CDR1 is GTSNPN, CDR2 SVGIG (reference sequence). This CDR3 contains 13 residues.

This clone has just a few counts. V is TRBV7-3 and J is TRBJ2-5, with D perhaps TRBD1 (6 bases). V was shortened by 5 bases and J by 2 bases, with 15 bases between the two germline ends. CDR3 length: 15 residues. Germline V gene lookup returns CDR1 SGHTA and CDR2 FQGTGA. The chain's CDR3 is CASSPTGTTQETQYF. The CDR3 nucleotides read TGTGCCAGCAGCCCGACCGGGACAACACAAGAGACCCAGTACTTC. Filled out from reference TRBV7-3 and TRBJ2-5, the complete variable domain reads GAGVSQTPSNKVTEKGKYVELRCDPISGHTALYWYRQSLGQGPEFLIYFQGTGAADDSGLPNDRFFAVRPEGSVSTLKIQRTERGDSAVYLCASSPTGTTQETQYFGPGTRLLVL.

The chain recombines TRBV7-9 with TRBJ1-5; D may be TRBD1 (5 bases). With 0 bases removed from V and 4 bases from J, the gap between germline ends came to 7 bases. The CDR3 is 14 amino acids. Germline V gene lookup returns CDR1 SEHNR and CDR2 FQNEAQ (reference sequence). This CDR3 is CASSLAGENQPQHF. DNA for the CDR3: TGTGCCAGCAGCTTAGCAGGGGAAAATCAGCCCCAGCATTTT.